This TCR beta chain was recorded in a study of vaccination effects on CD4 cells after COVID-19. Study conclusions and caveats: Infection- and vaccine-induced clones contracted markedly late after vaccination.

Clones were sequenced by immunoSEQ multiplex PCR, and TCRdb holds only the in-frame ones, with some missing. The table has more than 25,000 clones, 55% to 75% seen once. Before sequencing took place, the ViraFEST assay used viral peptide pools to expand antigen-specific CD4+ T cells. Between days 9 and 11 of culture, CD4+ T cells were separated out. A density of fewer than 2.5 million PBMC per well was used; these cells were cultured with roughly 10 IU/ml IL-2 and roughly 10 ug/ml peptides. Losses at the gene ends were 3 bases for V and 3 bases for J; bases not matched to a gene: 23. Germline V gene lookup returns CDR1 KGHSH and CDR2 LQKENI. The CDR3 covers 22 residues. This clone was observed once. As yet, its antigen is unknown.

The material sequenced was CD4+ T cells from PBMCs cultured with HCoV-229E spike peptides, taken before COVID-19 vaccination. The receptor comes from a human donor who received a COVID-19 vaccine. The chain employs TRBV18 and TRBJ2-6; 7 bases map to TRBD1. CDR3 sequence reads: CASSPRGGVRDSPWFGANVLTF. As DNA, the CDR3 is TGTGCCAGCTCACCCCGTGGTGGGGTCAGGGACAGTCCCTGGTTTGGGGCCAACGTCCTGACTTTC.